This T cell receptor (beta chain) is from a study of identical twins. Germline CDR1 is SGHVS and CDR2 is FQNEAQ. Trimming shortened V by 5 bases and J by 1 base, and 11 bases separated the two germline ends. There are 14 residues in the CDR3. TCRdb itself ran the 5' RACE reads through MiXCR, one entry per CDR3 protein. The sample yields 500,000 to 550,000 distinct CDR3 sequences, about 20% seen once. This sample was also put to use in a study of T cells expressing NK-cell markers.

The sample comprised CD4+ T cells sorted from blood. The chain couples TRBV7-8 to TRBJ1-1, with D unresolved. This TCR was recovered from a woman between 18 and 29 years old in good health. The CDR3 region is CASSALGWNTEAFF. In DNA form, the CDR3 reads TGTGCCAGCAGCGCCCTTGGCTGGAACACTGAAGCTTTCTTT. Filled out from reference TRBV7-8 and TRBJ1-1, the complete variable domain reads GAGVSQSPRYKVAKRGQDVALRCDPISGHVSLFWYQQALGQGPEFLTYFQNEAQLDKSGLPSDRFFAERPEGSVSTLKIQRTQQEDSAVYLCASSALGWNTEAFFGQGTRLTVV.